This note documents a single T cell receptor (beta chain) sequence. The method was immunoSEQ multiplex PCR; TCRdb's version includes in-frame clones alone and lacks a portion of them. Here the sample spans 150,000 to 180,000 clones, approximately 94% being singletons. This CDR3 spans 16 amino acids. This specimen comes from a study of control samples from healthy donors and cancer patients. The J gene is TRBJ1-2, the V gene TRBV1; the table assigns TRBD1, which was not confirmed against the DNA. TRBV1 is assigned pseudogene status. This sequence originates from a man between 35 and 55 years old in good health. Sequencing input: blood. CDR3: CTSSQDLGQGDYGYTF. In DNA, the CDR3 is TGCACCAGCAGCCAAGACCTCGGACAGGGGGACTATGGCTACACCTTC.